This T cell receptor beta chain was captured in a study of Graves' ophthalmopathy and Graves' hyperthyroidism (dated by TCRdb to 2016 to 2019). Broadly, across the study: Peripheral blood samples were taken at the time of initial diagnosis, before any treatment was given. To explore V-J signatures that separate ophthalmopathy from hyperthyroidism, a discovery set of about a hundred patients was enrolled, consisting of about 41 with ophthalmopathy and some 59 with stable hyperthyroidism. T-cell repertoires of thyroid tissue and blood were compared in 5 or 6 hyperthyroidism patients. The independent validation cohort included about 19 hyperthyroidism patients plus 17 patients who later progressed from hyperthyroidism to ophthalmopathy. In total, 135 blood samples were TCR-sequenced: some 40 ophthalmopathy, some 80 hyperthyroidism and roughly 17 hyperthyroidism-to-ophthalmopathy patients. After sampling, hyperthyroidism patients received methimazole starting at 30 mg daily, and ophthalmopathy patients received high-dose intravenous methylprednisolone. TCR beta repertoire signatures were used to distinguish Graves' ophthalmopathy from Graves' hyperthyroidism and to predict progression to ophthalmopathy. Beyond this particular receptor, the publication reports: In validation, the model predicted ophthalmopathy progression with 55% to 71% sensitivity and 72.22% specificity; some 13 predicted patients were CT-confirmed with GO in a median of approximately six months. Most of the expanded thyroid clonotypes with a frequency above 0.001 were also detected in blood, and it was suggested that the thyroid immune response may be reflected by blood repertoires. The 13-signature model separated ophthalmopathy from stable hyperthyroidism with around 90% sensitivity and approximately 83% specificity in cross-validation, and 80%/75% in the test set. Sample size was not statistically predetermined, and group allocation was not concealed from the investigators.

For repertoire sequencing, the TCR beta CDR3 regions were amplified from RNA transcripts. The first round was an RT-PCR using HTBI primers with the Qiagen OneStep RT-PCR kit, and this first round was followed by a second-round multiplex PCR, then size selection and purification. The libraries underwent paired-end sequencing with 100 bp reads on an Illumina HiSeq2000. Per the original workflow: SOAPnuke was used to process the reads, throwing out any read that had adapters, had uncalled bases, had a mean Phred below 15, or lacked an exact constant-primer or identifier match. COPE v1.2.5 was used to merge high-quality paired reads. Each unique nucleotide sequence was treated as a clonotype, and MiTCR v1.1 was used to align the clonotypes to the IMGT TRB V, D and J references. The analysis was limited to V-J combinations with a frequency above 0.0001, which together covered around 99% of the repertoires. For each V-J combination, a TCR clonal expansion and chaos score was defined as F50 clonal expansion divided by the chaos observed in the TCRdist matrix. Welch's t-statistics and random forest were used to reduce features to 13 V-J combinations, which were fed into a naive Bayes classifier. The Morisita-Horn index was used to measure how similar the thyroid and blood repertoires were. TCRdb passed the public sequencing reads through fastp at Q25 and MiXCR, retaining productive beta sequences. Entries are consolidated by CDR3 protein sequence, retaining the most common genes and DNA. The V and J calls reflect TCRdb's pipeline rather than the authors' work. This sample gives over 650,000 distinct CDR3 sequences in total; about 40% of them show up just once. Over 2.5% of the sample comes from the top ten.

On this clonotype itself: Its antigen is currently not known. Qualities for individual bases were not recorded, and no much larger clone is one base off.

Ophthalmopathy patients were characterized by moderately to severely active disease, a Clinical Activity Score of at least 3, a NOSPECS grade of at least 4, and a disease duration under 3 months. Patients with other autoimmune diseases, uncontrolled infections, pregnancy or lactation were excluded from the study. Clinical symptoms, serum thyroxine, TRAb, thyroid ultrasound and orbital computed tomography formed the basis of the diagnosis. Using Ficoll-Paque density gradient centrifugation, PBMCs were isolated from 9.5 to 10 ml of fresh peripheral blood. Total RNA was extracted with Trizol reagent and quality-checked on an Agilent 2100 Bioanalyzer. Trimming removed 8 bases from V and 2 bases from J; the gene matches leave 2 bases unexplained. From cysteine to phenylalanine, the CDR3 is 12 amino acids long. Only the CDR3 portion is preserved as DNA: 36 bases, with reading frame beginning at the first base. The germline V gene provides CDR1 SNHLY and CDR2 FYNNEI.

The sequence derives from an adult man with Graves' ophthalmopathy. The chain is assembled from TRBV2 and TRBJ1-2, with 7 central nucleotides matching TRBD1. The sequenced sample was peripheral blood. The nucleotide sequence is given as TGTGCCAGCGCGACAGGGAACTATGGCTACACCTTC. Its protein product is CASATGNYGYTF.